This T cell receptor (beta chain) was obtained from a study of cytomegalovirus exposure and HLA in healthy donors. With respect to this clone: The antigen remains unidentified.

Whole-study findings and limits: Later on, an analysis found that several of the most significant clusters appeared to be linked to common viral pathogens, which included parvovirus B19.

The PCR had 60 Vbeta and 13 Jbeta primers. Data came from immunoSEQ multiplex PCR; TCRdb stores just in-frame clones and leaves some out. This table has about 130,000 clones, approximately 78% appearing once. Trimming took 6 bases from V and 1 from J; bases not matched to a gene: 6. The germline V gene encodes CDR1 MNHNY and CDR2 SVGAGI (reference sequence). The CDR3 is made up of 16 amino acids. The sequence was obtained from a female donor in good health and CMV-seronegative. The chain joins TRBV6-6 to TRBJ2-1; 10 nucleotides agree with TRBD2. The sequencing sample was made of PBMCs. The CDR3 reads CASSDPSGRSYNEQFF. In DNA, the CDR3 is TGTGCCAGCAGCGACCCTAGCGGGAGATCCTACAATGAGCAGTTCTTC.